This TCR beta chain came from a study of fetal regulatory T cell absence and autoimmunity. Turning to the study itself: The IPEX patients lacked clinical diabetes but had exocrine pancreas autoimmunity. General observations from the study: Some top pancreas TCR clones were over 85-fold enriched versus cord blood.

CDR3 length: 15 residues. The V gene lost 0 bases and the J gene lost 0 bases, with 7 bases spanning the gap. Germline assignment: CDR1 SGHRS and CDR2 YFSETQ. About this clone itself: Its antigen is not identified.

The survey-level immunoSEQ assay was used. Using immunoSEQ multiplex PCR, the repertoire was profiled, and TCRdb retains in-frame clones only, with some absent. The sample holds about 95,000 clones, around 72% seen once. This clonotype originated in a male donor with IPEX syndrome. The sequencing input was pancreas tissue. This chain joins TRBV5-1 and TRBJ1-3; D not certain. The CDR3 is CASSLAGNSGNTIYF. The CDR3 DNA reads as TGCGCCAGCAGCTTGGCCGGGAACTCTGGAAACACCATATATTTT.